This T cell receptor beta chain was identified in a study of early T cells in non-severe SARS-CoV-2 infection. TCRdb recomputed calls from the 5' RACE reads with MiXCR, one row per CDR3 protein. Among approximately 90,000 distinct CDR3 sequences listed, approximately 17% were seen once. This clonotype was counted only a few times. The CDR3 loop spans 13 amino acids. V shed 0 bases and J shed 7 bases, with 7 bases lying between them. Per germline, CDR1 LGHNA and CDR2 YNFKEQ. This chain connects TRBV4-2 to TRBJ2-1; D tentatively reads TRBD1 or TRBD2 (5 bases each). The starting material was whole blood, obtained at baseline. This TCR came from an adult who was a healthcare worker with PCR-confirmed SARS-CoV-2 infection or an uninfected control (not recorded which). The CDR3 region has the DNA TGTGCCAGCAGCCAAGAGTGGGGGAATGAGCAGTTCTTC. Protein sequence: CASSQEWGNEQFF.